This TCR beta chain was retrieved from a study of T-cell reconstitution after alpha-beta-depleted transplantation in children. Study results and caveats: A year had passed since transplant, and T-cell counts and diversity by then came mostly from newly produced T cells. Where some patients showed high TCRbeta diversity at day 60, it came from recipient T cells and thymic progenitors that had survived.

This clonotype appeared a few times. Its antigen is still unknown. The length of the CDR3 is 15 residues. Trimming at V came to 2 bases and at J to 10 bases, leaving 7 bases not matched to a gene. The germline V gene encodes CDR1 MNHEY and CDR2 SVGAGI. Unique molecular identifiers were incorporated into the prepared TCRbeta library. TCRdb re-analysed the PCR reads in MiXCR, keeping a single row per CDR3 protein. The sample carries about 16,000 distinct CDR3 sequences, roughly 7.1% recorded once. Sequences were derived from PBMCs, mostly from graft donor cells, sampled 60 days after TCRalphabeta/CD19-depleted stem cell transplant. The receptor was isolated from a boy under two years old who had a stem cell transplant for Wiskott-Aldrich syndrome, so the T cells may come from the graft donor. This chain connects TRBV6-5 to TRBJ1-4, with 10 nucleotides matching TRBD1. The CDR3 nucleotides read TGTGCCAGCAGTTACGGGGGGACAGGGGATGCAAAACTGTTTTTT. It translates to CASSYGGTGDAKLFF.